The 30 T cell receptor beta chains reported below all come from one sample, sequenced in a study of T cell responses to AZD1222 COVID-19 vaccine. The data were produced by immunoSEQ multiplex PCR, yet TCRdb's version contains in-frame clones alone and is incomplete. The sample yields around 85,000 clones, 85% to 90% seen once. Specimen: peripheral blood, collected 28 days after the second AZD1222 dose. All receptors derive from an adult who received the AZD1222 COVID-19 vaccine.

This sequence joins TRBV24-1 and TRBJ2-5, with a possible D match to TRBD2 (6 bases). Germline V gene sequence: CDR1 KGHDR, CDR2 SFDVKD. The CDR3 covers 15 residues. Trimming removed 3 bases from V and 7 bases from J, with 17 bases in between. The CDR3 spells CATSDGGRPGVTQYF. Written as DNA, the CDR3 is TGTGCCACCAGTGATGGAGGCAGACCGGGGGTGACCCAGTACTTC.

The chain carries TRBV28 and TRBJ2-1; perhaps TRBD2 as D (6 bases). The V and J ends lost 7 bases and 2 bases respectively, with 12 bases between them. The CDR3 spans 14 residues. CDR1 is MDHEN and CDR2 is SYDVKM in the germline V gene. Here the CDR3 reads CASIPGAAYNEQFF. The CDR3, as DNA: TGTGCCAGCATTCCGGGAGCCGCCTACAATGAGCAGTTCTTC.

This chain uses TRBV9 with TRBJ2-1; unclear D gene. The germline V and J ends were trimmed by 4 bases and 3 bases, with 20 bases remaining between them. This CDR3 has 17 residues. From germline, CDR1 is SGDLS and CDR2 YYNGEE. DNA of the CDR3: TGTGCCAGCAGCCGGACCTCCGAACGATTGGGCTACAATGAGCAGTTCTTC. Translated, it gives CASSRTSERLGYNEQFF.

J is TRBJ2-7 and V is TRBV4-1, with 8 bases lining up with TRBD2. The CDR3 is 15 amino acids. Per germline, CDR1 MGHRA and CDR2 YSYEKL. V lost 1 base to trimming and J lost 1 base; unmatched junction nucleotides: 3. The CDR3 bases are TGCGCCAGCAGCCAAGGGGGACTAGGTTCCTACGAGCAGTACTTC. Its translation is CASSQGGLGSYEQYF.

The rearrangement uses TRBV19 and TRBJ1-5, with D hard to call. The CDR3 contains 16 residues. CDR1 LNHDA and CDR2 SQIVND come from the germline V gene (reference sequence). V dropped 3 bases and J dropped 1 base, with 13 bases sitting between them. The CDR3 nucleotides are TGTGCCAGTAGTATTGCTGGGGTTAGGAGCAATCAGCCCCAGCATTTT. Its protein is CASSIAGVRSNQPQHF.

V is TRBV19 and J is TRBJ1-1; maybe TRBD1 (5 bases). The CDR3 is made up of 14 amino acids. Germline values: CDR1 LNHDA, CDR2 SQIVND (reference sequence). The V and J ends lost 7 bases and 6 bases respectively, with 18 bases between them. CDR3 bases: TGTGCCAGTATCGAACAAGGGGCGAGGGCTGAAGCTTTCTTT. This gives the protein CASIEQGARAEAFF.

J is TRBJ1-1 and V is TRBV11-2; D uncertain. In germline, CDR1 is SGHAT, CDR2 FQNNGV. The CDR3 runs to 11 residues. V was cut by 4 bases and J by 14 bases, with 14 bases left in between. CDR3 protein: CASSSWTRIFF. The CDR3 DNA reads as TGTGCCAGCAGCTCGTGGACGAGGATCTTCTTT. Full variable domain (remainder filled in from reference TRBV11-2 and TRBJ1-1): EAGVAQSPRYKIIEKRQSVAFWCNPISGHATLYWYQQILGQGPKLLIQFQNNGVVDDSQLPKDRFSAERLKGVDSTLKIQPAKLEDSAVYLCASSSWTRIFFGQGTRLTVV.

The chain has TRBV19 and TRBJ2-2; D is perhaps TRBD1 or TRBD2 (5 bases each). This CDR3 spans 13 amino acids. Trimming pared 9 bases from V and 1 base from J, leaving 9 bases between. The germline CDR1 and CDR2 sequences are LNHDA and SQIVND (reference sequence). The CDR3 spells CASWGRNTGELFF. DNA for the CDR3: TGTGCCAGCTGGGGACGGAACACCGGGGAGCTGTTTTTT.

The V gene is TRBV5-5, the J gene TRBJ1-4, with D maybe TRBD1 (5 bases). The CDR3 loop spans 17 amino acids. CDR1 is SGHKS and CDR2 is YYEKEE in the germline V gene (reference sequence). Trimming left V 0 bases short and J 2 bases short, with 14 bases between. The DNA for the CDR3 is TGTGCCAGCAGCTTGGGCAGGGAGCCGGGGACTAATGAAAAACTGTTTTTT. Protein: CASSLGREPGTNEKLFF. The variable domain in full, completed from reference TRBV5-5 and TRBJ1-4, reads DAGVTQSPTHLIKTRGQQVTLRCSPISGHKSVSWYQQVLGQGPQFIFQYYEKEERGRGNFPDRFSARQFPNYSSELNVNALLLGDSALYLCASSLGREPGTNEKLFFGSGTQLSVL.

V usage is TRBV9 and J usage is TRBJ1-3; D ambiguous. Germline V CDR1 and CDR2: SGDLS, YYNGEE. The CDR3 has 12 residues. Between the trimmed V and J ends, which lost 3 bases and 8 bases, there was a span of 9 bases. This CDR3 reads CASSGEADTIYF. CDR3 in DNA: TGTGCCAGCAGCGGGGAAGCAGACACCATATATTTT.

The rearrangement joins TRBV5-1 to TRBJ2-7, with D perhaps being TRBD1 or TRBD2 (5 bases each). Trimming removed 2 bases from V and 2 bases from J, with 14 bases in between. Germline loops: CDR1 SGHRS, CDR2 YFSETQ. The CDR3 is made up of 15 amino acids. The CDR3 DNA sequence: TGCGCCAGCAGCTTACTAGGGGACGGACCCTACGAGCAGTACTTC. The encoded protein is CASSLLGDGPYEQYF. Full variable domain (rest looked up from reference TRBV5-1 and TRBJ2-7): KAGVTQTPRYLIKTRGQQVTLSCSPISGHRSVSWYQQTPGQGLQFLFEYFSETQRNKGNFPGRFSGRQFSNSRSEMNVSTLELGDSALYLCASSLLGDGPYEQYFGPGTRLTVT.

This chain connects TRBV5-1 to TRBJ2-5; 13 bases match TRBD2. With V trimmed by 2 bases and J by 5 bases, 6 bases remained unmatched. CDR3 length equals 16 residues. Germline V gives CDR1 SGHRS, CDR2 YFSETQ. This chain's CDR3 is CASSLRTSGGRETQYF. The CDR3 coding sequence is TGCGCCAGCAGCTTAAGGACTAGCGGGGGTCGGGAGACCCAGTACTTC.

This clone appeared once. This rearrangement joins TRBV5-4 to TRBJ1-2, with a possible D match to TRBD1 (6 bases). CDR1 and CDR2 (germline): SGHNT, YYREEE (reference sequence). The V end was cut by 4 bases, the J end by 4 bases, with 20 bases between. The CDR3 sequence is 16 residues long. The CDR3 bases are TGTGCCAGCAGCCCGCGGGGGGGCTTCGACAGCTATGGCTACACCTTC. This codes for CASSPRGGFDSYGYTF.

The rearrangement uses TRBV6-5 and TRBJ2-7; the D call may be TRBD1 or TRBD2 (5 bases each). CDR3 length: 14 amino acids. V was pared by 6 bases and J by 0 bases, with 12 bases between. Germline loops: CDR1 MNHEY, CDR2 SVGAGI. CDR3 in DNA: TGTGCCAGCAGCCGGGACCGGCTCTCCTACGAGCAGTACTTC. Its translation: CASSRDRLSYEQYF.

V usage is TRBV19 and J usage is TRBJ2-4; possibly TRBD2 for D (5 bases). V lost 6 bases and J 0 bases, leaving 24 bases between the germline ends. CDR1 is LNHDA and CDR2 is SQIVND in the germline V gene (reference sequence). The CDR3 runs 19 residues. The CDR3 region is CASSSVGLGRILAKNIQYF. The CDR3 DNA reads TGTGCCAGTAGCTCGGTGGGGTTGGGGAGAATACTAGCCAAAAACATTCAGTACTTC.

This clone has more than one count but fewer than ten. The rearrangement uses TRBV5-8 and TRBJ2-1; D gene unclear. Trimming removed 5 bases at V and 5 bases at J, with 11 bases between. The CDR3 runs to 13 residues. CDR1 is SGHTS and CDR2 is YDEGEE in the germline V gene. The CDR3, as DNA: TGTGCCAGCAGACCCTTGAGTAACAATGAGCAGTTCTTC. The encoded protein is CASRPLSNNEQFF.

The chain couples TRBV14 to TRBJ2-7; D ambiguous. Trimming cost V 1 base and J 8 bases, with 9 bases left between them. CDR1 and CDR2 (germline): SGHDN, FVKESK. CDR3 length: 12 residues. CDR3 nucleotide sequence: TGTGCCAGCAGCCAAGTTCAGGTTAAGCAGTACTTC. The encoded protein is CASSQVQVKQYF. Full variable domain (remainder filled in from reference TRBV14 and TRBJ2-7): EAGVTQFPSHSVIEKGQTVTLRCDPISGHDNLYWYRRVMGKEIKFLLHFVKESKQDESGMPNNRFLAERTGGTYSTLKVQPAELEDSGVYFCASSQVQVKQYFGPGTRLTVT.

The chain couples TRBV6-1 to TRBJ1-4; unclear D gene. The CDR3 runs 13 residues. Germline assignment: CDR1 MNHNS and CDR2 SASEGT. V lost 2 bases to trimming and J lost 10 bases, with 11 bases between them. CDR3 protein: CASSEKMFGKLFF. In nucleotides, the CDR3 is TGTGCCAGCAGTGAAAAAATGTTCGGAAAACTGTTTTTT.

The chain employs TRBV7-9 and TRBJ2-3, with a possible D match to TRBD1 (7 bases). CDR3 size: 16 residues. The germline V gene encodes CDR1 SEHNR and CDR2 FQNEAQ (reference sequence). V lost 6 bases to trimming and J lost 6 bases, with 22 bases between them. The CDR3 loop is CASSQGGPELSDTQYF. The CDR3 DNA reads as TGTGCCAGCAGTCAGGGGGGCCCAGAGCTGTCGGATACGCAGTATTTT.

This sequence joins TRBV5-1 and TRBJ1-2, with 12 bases identical to TRBD1. Germline CDR1 is SGHRS and CDR2 is YFSETQ. The CDR3 sequence is 20 residues long. With V trimmed by 0 bases and J by 2 bases, 14 bases remained unmatched. CDR3 in amino acids: CASSLVRLRDRGHLNYGYTF. In DNA form, the CDR3 reads TGCGCCAGCAGCTTGGTTCGATTACGGGACAGGGGGCATCTCAACTATGGCTACACCTTC.

This chain uses TRBV28 with TRBJ1-5; D is undetermined. Germline V gene lookup returns CDR1 MDHEN and CDR2 SYDVKM. V lost 8 bases, J lost 0 bases, and 5 bases lay in between. CDR3 size: 12 residues. The CDR3: CASAVSNQPQHF. The CDR3 DNA is TGTGCCAGCGCAGTTAGCAATCAGCCCCAGCATTTT. Supplemented by reference TRBV28 and TRBJ1-5, the full variable domain reads DVKVTQSSRYLVKRTGEKVFLECVQDMDHENMFWYRQDPGLGLRLIYFSYDVKMKEKGDIPEGYSVSREKKERFSLILESASTNQTSMYLCASAVSNQPQHFGDGTRLSIL.

This clone was recorded a few times. The V gene is TRBV4-3, the J gene TRBJ1-2, with D possibly matching TRBD1 (5 bases). With 1 base removed from V and 0 bases from J, the gap between germline ends came to 12 bases. The germline V gene has CDR1 LGHNA and CDR2 YSLEER. The CDR3 is 16 amino acids. The CDR3 here is CASSQVSGRPNYGYTF. CDR3 coding DNA: TGCGCCAGCAGCCAAGTGTCGGGACGGCCTAACTATGGCTACACCTTC.

The V and J genes are TRBV12-3 or TRBV12-4 and TRBJ1-3; D is uncertain. Trimming stripped 5 bases from V and 1 base from J, with 6 bases between. This CDR3 has 13 residues. The CDR3 DNA sequence: TGTGCCAGCAGTCCTTCATCTGGAAACACCATATATTTT. Its translation is CASSPSSGNTIYF.

This chain links TRBV6-5 with TRBJ1-5; D is ambiguous. Per the germline V gene, CDR1 is MNHEY and CDR2 is SVGAGI. The CDR3 covers 14 residues. Between the trimmed V and J ends, which lost 6 bases and 1 base, there was a span of 10 bases. In DNA, the CDR3 is TGTGCCAGCAGCTATCCGGGGAGCAATCAGCCCCAGCATTTT. The encoded protein is CASSYPGSNQPQHF.

The chain carries TRBV10-3 and TRBJ2-3, with D perhaps TRBD1 (5 bases). The V end was cut by 2 bases, the J end by 4 bases, with 13 bases between. CDR3 length: 15 residues. Germline V gene data show CDR1 as ENHRY and CDR2 as SYGVKD. CDR3 nucleotide sequence: TGTGCCATCAGTGAGAGGGGCCCCCGAGCAGATACGCAGTATTTT. This sequence encodes CAISERGPRADTQYF.

The chain employs TRBV5-8 and TRBJ1-1, with unresolved D. From germline, CDR1 is SGHTS and CDR2 YDEGEE. The CDR3 covers 15 residues. V gave up 5 bases and J gave up 3 bases, with 17 bases separating them. The CDR3 region is CASRINEGVYTEAFF. The CDR3 DNA sequence: TGTGCCAGCAGGATTAATGAGGGAGTTTACACTGAAGCTTTCTTT.

This clone appeared a single time. This chain connects TRBV5-6 to TRBJ1-1; D uncertain. The germline V gene encodes CDR1 SGHDT and CDR2 YYEEEE. The length of the CDR3 is 14 residues. The V end was cut by 0 bases, the J end by 4 bases, with 10 bases between. The chain's CDR3 is CASSLVAIITEAFF. For the CDR3, the DNA is TGTGCCAGCAGCTTGGTGGCAATTATCACTGAAGCTTTCTTT.

The chain couples TRBV28 to TRBJ1-1, with D possibly being TRBD1 (5 bases). Between the trimmed V and J ends, which lost 8 bases and 0 bases, there was a span of 10 bases. The CDR3 sequence is 13 residues long. The germline gives CDR1 MDHEN, CDR2 SYDVKM. The CDR3 loop reads CASQGPLNTEAFF. The CDR3 nucleotides are TGTGCCAGCCAGGGACCTTTGAACACTGAAGCTTTCTTT.

This clone showed up just once. The chain combines TRBV9 with TRBJ2-2; 9 positions agree with TRBD2. This CDR3 region has 17 residues. The V segment lost 5 bases and the J segment 0 bases; nucleotides outside the gene matches: 8. Germline V gene sequence: CDR1 SGDLS, CDR2 YYNGEE. CDR3 DNA: TGTGCCAGCAGATCACCAGCGGGGGGTTCGAACACCGGGGAGCTGTTTTTT. This gives the protein CASRSPAGGSNTGELFF.

This chain joins TRBV1 and TRBJ1-6. TRBV1 is tagged as a pseudogene. The CDR3 is made up of 13 amino acids. The CDR3 loop is CTSSQDGTSGLHF. In DNA form, the CDR3 reads TGCACCAGCAGCCAAGATGGGACCTCTGGGCTCCACTTT.